This T cell receptor beta chain was profiled in a study of T cell repertoires in cytomegalovirus infection. The wider study: Public TCR beta signature analysis indicated the presence of both CMV infection and matching HLA type.

TCRdb re-called the reads with MiXCR, one entry per CDR3 protein. Of fewer than 550,000 distinct CDR3 sequences listed, about 15% are singletons. The sequencing input was CD8+ T cells from PBMCs. The receptor was isolated from a human donor in good health (CMV status not recorded). Some clones in this sample may be carry-over from other donors' samples.

In DNA, the CDR3 is TGTGCCAGCAGTTTACTAGTCCCGGGACTGGGGGGTGAGCAGTTCTTC. This codes for CASSLLVPGLGGEQFF. V usage is TRBV12-3 or TRBV12-4 and J usage is TRBJ2-1, with D perhaps TRBD2 (6 bases). V lost 2 bases and J 9 bases, leaving 20 bases between the germline ends. The CDR3 runs to 16 residues.